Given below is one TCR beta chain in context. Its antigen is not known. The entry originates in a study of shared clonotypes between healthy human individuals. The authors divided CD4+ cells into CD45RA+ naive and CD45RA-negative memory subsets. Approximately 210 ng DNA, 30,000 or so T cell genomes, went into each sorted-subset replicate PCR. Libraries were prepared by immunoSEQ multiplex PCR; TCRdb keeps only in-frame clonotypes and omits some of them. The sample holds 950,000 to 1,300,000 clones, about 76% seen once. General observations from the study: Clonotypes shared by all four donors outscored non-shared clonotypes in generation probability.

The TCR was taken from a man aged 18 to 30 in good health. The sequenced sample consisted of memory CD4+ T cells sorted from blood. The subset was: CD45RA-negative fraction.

CDR3 sequence: CASSLDPWGTDSPLHF. CDR3 DNA: TGTGCCAGCAGCTTAGACCCCTGGGGCACGGATTCACCCCTCCACTTT. The chain employs TRBV7-8 and TRBJ1-6; possibly TRBD1 for D (5 bases). V lost 1 base, J lost 8 bases, and 15 bases lay in between. Germline V CDR1 and CDR2: SGHVS, FQNEAQ. The CDR3 sequence is 16 residues long.